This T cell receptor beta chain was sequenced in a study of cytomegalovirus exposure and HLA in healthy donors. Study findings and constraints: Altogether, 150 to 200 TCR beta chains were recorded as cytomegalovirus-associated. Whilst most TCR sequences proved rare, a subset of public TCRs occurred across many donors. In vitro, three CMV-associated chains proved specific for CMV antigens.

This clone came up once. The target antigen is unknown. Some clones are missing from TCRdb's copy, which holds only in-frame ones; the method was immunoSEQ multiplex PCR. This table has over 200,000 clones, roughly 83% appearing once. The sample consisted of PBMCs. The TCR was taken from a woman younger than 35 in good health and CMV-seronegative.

CDR3 protein: CASSLETGRVGYTF. The CDR3 bases are TGCGCCAGCAGCTTGGAAACAGGGCGGGTAGGCTACACCTTC. J is TRBJ1-2 and V is TRBV5-1, with D tentatively TRBD1 (6 bases). The V gene's germline CDR1 is SGHRS and CDR2 YFSETQ. V lost 0 bases and J lost 8, with 14 bases in between. The CDR3 is 14 amino acids.